The entry below describes one T cell receptor beta chain. The germline gives CDR1 MNHEY, CDR2 SVGAGI. The CDR3 is made up of 15 amino acids. V shed 6 bases, J shed 7 bases, and the junction held 10 bases outside the gene matches. The sample comes from a study of blood T cell repertoires in COVID-19. The data were produced by immunoSEQ multiplex PCR, yet TCRdb's version contains in-frame clones alone and is incomplete. The data contain a few hundred thousand clones, roughly 86% of them singletons. Material for sequencing was peripheral blood. This receptor was taken from a woman aged 25-40 years with COVID-19, enrolled during active disease. The rearrangement uses TRBV6-5 and TRBJ2-1, with 9 bases aligning to TRBD1. CDR3 region: CASRVGQGGLNEQFF. The CDR3 DNA reads TGTGCCAGCAGGGTGGGACAGGGAGGTCTGAATGAGCAGTTCTTC.